One sample yielded the 21 T cell receptor beta chains listed below, sequenced in a study of blood T cell repertoires in COVID-19. Profiled with immunoSEQ multiplex PCR; TCRdb holds only in-frame clones, not every one. The table has 130,000 to 150,000 clones, less than 80% seen once. The sample was peripheral blood. The receptors derive from a man between 60 and 75 years old with acute or convalescent COVID-19.

The CDR3 DNA follows: TGTGCCAGCAGTTTCGGGAGGAACACCGGGGAGCTGTTTTTT. It translates to CASSFGRNTGELFF. The chain uses TRBV27 and TRBJ2-2; TRBD2 might be the D (6 bases). CDR3 length: 14 residues. Trimming removed 3 bases from V and 1 base from J, with 6 bases in between. CDR1 is MNHEY, CDR2 SMNVEV, per germline (reference sequence).

The chain combines TRBV10-3 with TRBJ2-4; 7 nucleotides align to TRBD1. The V gene end was trimmed by 3 bases and the J gene end by 11 bases; junction bases not matched to a gene: 7. This CDR3 has 13 residues. Germline CDR1 reads ENHRY; CDR2 reads SYGVKD. The CDR3 DNA sequence: TGTGCCATCAGTGAAGGACAGGCGTACGTTCAGTACTTC. Protein sequence: CAISEGQAYVQYF.

The V call is TRBV6-5, the J call TRBJ1-3; D is undetermined. Trimming removed 3 bases from V and 4 bases from J, with 7 bases in between. CDR3 size: 13 residues. Germline V lookup: CDR1 MNHEY, CDR2 SVGAGI. CDR3 DNA: TGTGCCAGCAGTTATTCGTCCGGAAACACCATATATTTT. It yields the protein CASSYSSGNTIYF.

The V gene is TRBV2, the J gene TRBJ2-4; D perhaps matches TRBD2 (6 bases). Germline CDR1 and CDR2: SNHLY and FYNNEI. V lost 7 bases and J 3 bases, leaving 16 bases between the germline ends. This CDR3 spans 15 amino acids. The CDR3, as DNA: TGTGCCAGCACCCTTAGCGGTCCTGGCAAAAACATTCAGTACTTC. It is translated as CASTLSGPGKNIQYF. Full variable domain (outside the CDR3, taken from reference TRBV2 and TRBJ2-4): EPEVTQTPSHQVTQMGQEVILRCVPISNHLYFYWYRQILGQKVEFLVSFYNNEISEKSEIFDDQFSVERPDGSNFTLKIRSTKLEDSAMYFCASTLSGPGKNIQYFGAGTRLSVL.

J is TRBJ1-1 and V is TRBV2; TRBD1 matches at 9 bases. With V trimmed by 6 bases and J by 6 bases, 8 bases remained unmatched. The germline V gene encodes CDR1 SNHLY and CDR2 FYNNEI. The CDR3 totals 14 residues. The CDR3 spells CASSPDRGNAEAFF. CDR3 bases: TGTGCCAGCAGCCCGGACAGGGGAAACGCTGAAGCTTTCTTT.

The CDR3 sequence: CASSISGRAVWETQYF. The DNA for the CDR3 is TGTGCCAGTTCAATCAGCGGGAGGGCAGTATGGGAGACCCAGTACTTC. This sequence joins TRBV19 and TRBJ2-5, with TRBD2 identical over 10 bases. The V gene end was trimmed by 8 bases and the J gene end by 5 bases; junction bases not matched to a gene: 14. The CDR3 is 16 amino acids. Per the germline V gene, CDR1 is LNHDA and CDR2 is SQIVND (reference sequence).

The rearrangement joins TRBV18 to TRBJ2-7, with 10 bases identical to TRBD1. There are 15 residues in the CDR3. V was pared by 1 base and J by 6 bases, with 6 bases of the junction left unmatched. Germline V gives CDR1 KGHSH, CDR2 LQKENI. The CDR3 loop is CASSPQTGGYSEQYF. CDR3 nucleotide sequence: TGTGCCAGCTCACCACAGACAGGGGGCTATTCCGAGCAGTACTTC.

The chain employs TRBV5-4 and TRBJ1-4; D is possibly TRBD1 (5 bases). V lost 1 base, J lost 7 bases, and 14 bases lay in between. The CDR3 covers 15 residues. CDR1 SGHNT and CDR2 YYREEE come from the germline V gene (reference sequence). CDR3 residues: CASSLNPGGGEKLFF. CDR3 DNA: TGTGCCAGCAGCTTGAATCCGGGCGGGGGTGAAAAACTGTTTTTT.

This chain connects TRBV29-1 to TRBJ2-1; a possible D gene is TRBD2 (5 bases). This CDR3 spans 13 amino acids. The germline V gene encodes CDR1 SQVTM and CDR2 ANQGSEA. V lost 7 bases to trimming and J lost 1 base, with 11 bases between them. The CDR3 loop reads CSADRGSYNEQFF. In DNA form, the CDR3 reads TGCAGCGCCGACCGGGGTTCCTACAATGAGCAGTTCTTC.

The chain couples TRBV5-4 to TRBJ1-3; tentative D call: TRBD1 (5 bases). The CDR3 is made up of 15 amino acids. V shed 1 base and J shed 8 bases, with 16 bases lying between them. Looked up from germline, CDR1 is SGHNT and CDR2 is YYREEE (reference sequence). In nucleotides, the CDR3 is TGTGCCAGCAGCTTGAAGGGACGGGGGATGGACACCATATATTTT. It specifies CASSLKGRGMDTIYF.

The rearrangement links TRBV5-1 to TRBJ2-2; possible D gene TRBD1, 5 bases. The germline V gene encodes CDR1 SGHRS and CDR2 YFSETQ. The CDR3 is 15 amino acids. V was shortened by 0 bases and J by 2 bases, with 8 bases between the two germline ends. CDR3 sequence: CASSLGDSNTGELFF. CDR3 nucleotides: TGCGCCAGCAGCTTGGGAGACAGTAACACCGGGGAGCTGTTTTTT.

A word on this clone: One end of the junction does not line up with germline, which may come from a read error. V usage is TRBV18 and J usage is TRBJ2-7, with 7 bases lining up with TRBD1. The CDR3 length is 17 residues. Germline V lookup: CDR1 KGHSH, CDR2 LQKENI. The CDR3 here is CASSPSSDRVRTYGQYF. Written as DNA, the CDR3 is TGTGCCAGCTCACCATCTTCCGACAGGGTGAGGACCTACGGGCAGTACTTC.

The rearrangement joins TRBV11-1 to TRBJ2-2; tentative D call: TRBD1 (5 bases). The germline V gene encodes CDR1 SGHAT and CDR2 FQDESV (reference sequence). The germline V and J ends were trimmed by 5 bases and 3 bases, with 10 bases remaining between them. The CDR3 has 14 residues. The CDR3 reads CASSADRDTGELFF. The CDR3 region has the DNA TGTGCCAGCAGCGCCGACAGAGACACCGGGGAGCTGTTTTTT.

The chain uses TRBV5-6 and TRBJ2-2; possibly TRBD1 for D (6 bases). The CDR3 runs to 15 residues. Per germline, CDR1 SGHDT and CDR2 YYEEEE. Deletions cut 7 bases from V and 0 bases from J, with 13 bases between. The CDR3 protein is CASYRDTSNTGELFF. The CDR3 DNA reads TGTGCCAGCTACAGGGATACCTCGAACACCGGGGAGCTGTTTTTT.

The gene calls are TRBV19 and TRBJ2-5; possible D gene TRBD1, 6 bases. CDR3 length: 15 residues. V gave up 4 bases and J gave up 1 base, with 13 bases separating them. Germline V gene sequence: CDR1 LNHDA, CDR2 SQIVND (reference sequence). The CDR3: CASSTRTAIQETQYF. CDR3 sequence (DNA): TGTGCCAGTAGTACCCGGACAGCGATCCAAGAGACCCAGTACTTC.

The chain joins TRBV7-2 to TRBJ1-1, with D possibly TRBD1 on 5 matching bases. V was pared by 5 bases and J by 0 bases, with 22 bases between. The CDR3 is 18 amino acids. Germline CDR1 reads SGHTA; CDR2 reads FQGNSA. In DNA, the CDR3 is TGTGCCAGCAGCGCCTGGGATTGGGCAGGGAGGATGAACACTGAAGCTTTCTTT. It translates to CASSAWDWAGRMNTEAFF.

The genes are TRBV10-3 and TRBJ1-2; the D is unclear. The CDR3 extends over 14 amino acids. V was clipped by 7 bases and J by 2 bases, with 14 bases between them. From germline, CDR1 is ENHRY and CDR2 SYGVKD. CDR3 in DNA: TGTGCCATCACGGAAGGCAGCGGAAACTATGGCTACACCTTC. It codes for CAITEGSGNYGYTF.

The chain's CDR3 is CASRQRQEGTEAFF. CDR3 DNA: TGTGCCAGCCGACAGCGCCAGGAGGGTACTGAAGCTTTCTTT. V usage is TRBV19 and J usage is TRBJ1-1; D is perhaps TRBD1 (5 bases). Trimming took 9 bases from V and 5 from J, leaving 19 bases between them. The CDR3 spans 14 residues. Germline CDR1 LNHDA, CDR2 SQIVND (reference sequence).

The V and J genes are TRBV4-3 and TRBJ1-1, with 9 bases aligning to TRBD1. There are 13 residues in the CDR3. Germline values: CDR1 LGHNA, CDR2 YSLEER. V was clipped by 4 bases and J by 6 bases; unmatched bases: 3. The CDR3 coding sequence is TGCGCCAGCAGCCTGGACAGGGGACCTGAAGCTTTCTTT. It is translated as CASSLDRGPEAFF.

The J gene is TRBJ2-2, the V gene TRBV7-9; no firm D call. The CDR3 runs to 15 residues. Germline-derived CDR1 and CDR2 are SEHNR and FQNEAQ (reference sequence). Between the trimmed V and J ends, which lost 5 bases and 0 bases, there was a span of 10 bases. CDR3 residues: CASSPYTSNTGELFF. CDR3 bases: TGTGCCAGCAGCCCTTACACCTCGAACACCGGGGAGCTGTTTTTT.

V gene TRBV19 combines with J gene TRBJ1-6; TRBD1 matches 7 bases. The CDR3 is made up of 16 amino acids. V trimming: 5 bases; J trimming: 7 bases; junction bases outside the gene matches: 11. Germline V gene data show CDR1 as LNHDA and CDR2 as SQIVND (reference sequence). CDR3 sequence reads: CASSARGQAPNSPLHF. The CDR3 region has the DNA TGTGCCAGTAGTGCCAGAGGACAGGCCCCAAATTCACCCCTCCACTTT.